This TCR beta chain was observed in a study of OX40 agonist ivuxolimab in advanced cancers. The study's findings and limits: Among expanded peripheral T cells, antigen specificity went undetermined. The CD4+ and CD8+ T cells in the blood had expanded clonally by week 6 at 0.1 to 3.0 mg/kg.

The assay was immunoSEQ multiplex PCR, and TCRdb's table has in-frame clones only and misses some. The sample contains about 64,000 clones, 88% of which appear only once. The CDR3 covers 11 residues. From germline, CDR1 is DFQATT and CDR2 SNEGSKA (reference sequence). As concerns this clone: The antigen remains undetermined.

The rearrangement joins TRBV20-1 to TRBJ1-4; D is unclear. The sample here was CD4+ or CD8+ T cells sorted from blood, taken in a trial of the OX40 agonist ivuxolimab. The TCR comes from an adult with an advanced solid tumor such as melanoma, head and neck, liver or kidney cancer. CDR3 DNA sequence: TGCAGCCTCGGGTCTAATGAAAAACTGTTTTTT. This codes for CSLGSNEKLFF.